These 5 T cell receptor beta chains share one sample of origin, sequenced in a study of shared clonotypes between healthy human individuals. CD8 cells regarded as naive lacked CD45RO, were positively chosen for CCR7, and omitted terminally differentiated effector memory CD45RA+ cells. Sequencing was performed with immunoSEQ multiplex PCR; in TCRdb, only in-frame clones are kept and a portion is missing. The sample lists about 2 million clones, about 95% seen once, with around 1.1% in the top ten. Sequenced sample: naive CD8+ T cells sorted from blood. Receptors originate from a man between 18 and 29 years old in good health.

A word on this clone: Other nucleotide sequences in the sample specify the same CDR3. The rearrangement links TRBV27 to TRBJ2-7; TRBD1 matches at 7 bases. V lost 0 bases and J lost 0; bases outside the gene matches: 5. Germline V gene sequence: CDR1 MNHEY, CDR2 SMNVEV (reference sequence). The CDR3 extends over 16 amino acids. CDR3 coding DNA: TGTGCCAGCAGTTTATCGACCGGACAGGTCTCCTACGAGCAGTACTTC. This sequence encodes CASSLSTGQVSYEQYF.

The chain couples TRBV2 to TRBJ1-5; D remains unclear. The CDR3 totals 13 residues. V was shortened by 3 bases and J by 5 bases, with 8 bases between the two germline ends. CDR1 SNHLY and CDR2 FYNNEI come from the germline V gene. CDR3 loop: CASSENIHQPQHF. As DNA, the CDR3 is TGTGCCAGCAGTGAGAACATACATCAGCCCCAGCATTTT.

The V gene is TRBV7-8, the J gene TRBJ2-5; a possible D gene is TRBD2 (5 bases). Looked up from germline, CDR1 is SGHVS and CDR2 is FQNEAQ. V was cut by 3 bases and J by 13 bases, with 15 bases left in between. The CDR3 covers 12 residues. CDR3 bases: TGTGCCAGCAGCTTGGACTCTACAGCGAGGTACTTC. Translation: CASSLDSTARYF.

This chain joins TRBV11-1 and TRBJ1-1, with D possibly being TRBD1 (6 bases). CDR1 and CDR2 (germline): SGHAT, FQDESV (reference sequence). The CDR3 length is 15 residues. Trimming left V 5 bases short and J 0 bases short, with 13 bases between. The CDR3 here is CASSPPDRMNTEAFF. The CDR3 nucleotides read TGTGCCAGCAGCCCCCCGGACAGAATGAACACTGAAGCTTTCTTT.

V is TRBV11-2 and J is TRBJ2-1, with 9 bases lining up with TRBD2. Per germline, CDR1 SGHAT and CDR2 FQNNGV. CDR3 length: 17 amino acids. After removal of 4 bases from V and 2 bases from J, the junction contained 9 bases not matched to a gene. CDR3 protein: CASSYRGSSGAYNEQFF. DNA of the CDR3: TGTGCCAGCAGCTACCGAGGCTCTAGCGGGGCCTACAATGAGCAGTTCTTC.